This T cell receptor (beta chain) was observed in a study of shared clonotypes between healthy human individuals. The naive CD8 subset, CD45RO-negative cells positively selected for CCR7, excluded terminally differentiated effector memory CD45RA+ cells. TCRdb's copy holds only in-frame clones and misses some; the assay was immunoSEQ multiplex PCR. The top ten clones hold 0.11% of a sample with nearly 600,000 clones, around 95% of them seen once. This receptor was identified in a woman in her thirties in good health. The material sequenced was naive CD8+ T cells sorted from blood.

The CDR3 sequence: CSAVNYNEQFF. The CDR3 DNA reads TGCAGCGCAGTGAACTACAATGAGCAGTTCTTC. V is TRBV29-1 and J is TRBJ2-1, with no clear D. The CDR3 length is 11 residues. Germline V lookup: CDR1 SQVTM, CDR2 ANQGSEA. The V end was cut by 7 bases, the J end by 3 bases, with 7 bases between.